This TCR beta chain was identified in a study of breast tumors, draining lymph nodes, adjacent tissues. TCRdb reprocessed the multiplex PCR reads with MiXCR, giving one entry per CDR3 protein. The sample lists about 80,000 distinct CDR3 sequences; roughly 19% were seen once. The V end lost 3 bases, the J end lost 0 bases, and 9 bases lay between the germline ends. The CDR3 contains 15 residues. The germline V gene has CDR1 LNHDA and CDR2 SQIVND (reference sequence). Notes on the study in general: The lymph node origin of tumor T cells was framed as consistent with a hypothesis, not demonstrated. Tumors had less TCR diversity than lymph nodes, more than nontumor tissue. Tumor and nontumor repertoires were significantly more similar in luminal-like than in basal-like breast cancer.

Worth noting for this clonotype: No antigen is known for it.

The lymph nodes were axillary draining lymph nodes from breast cancer patients. This clonotype was obtained from a female donor with breast cancer. Some clones in this sample may be carry-over from other donors' samples. Material for sequencing was axillary lymph node tissue. The chain has TRBV19 and TRBJ1-3; maybe TRBD1 (5 bases). In DNA, the CDR3 is TGTGCCAGTAGTATCCGGACAAGCTCTGGAAACACCATATATTTT. This translates into CASSIRTSSGNTIYF.